Only a few counts were recorded for the clone carrying this T cell receptor beta chain. PCR employed 60 Vbeta and 13 Jbeta primers. Profiling relied on immunoSEQ multiplex PCR, and the TCRdb table lists in-frame clones only, not all of them. Of about 160,000 clones listed, around 77% are singletons. This entry comes from a study of cytomegalovirus exposure and HLA in healthy donors. J lost 5 bases, V lost 3 bases, and 9 bases had no gene match. The CDR3 is made up of 16 amino acids. Germline lookup yields CDR1 MDHEN and CDR2 SYDVKM. The receptor comes from a man aged 55-75 years in good health and CMV-seronegative. Sequences were obtained from PBMCs. The chain is built from TRBV28 and TRBJ2-5, with 10 positions matching TRBD1. CDR3 DNA sequence: TGTGCCAGCAGTTTGGCTGGGACAGGGGCGAGGGAGACCCAGTACTTC. Its translation: CASSLAGTGARETQYF.